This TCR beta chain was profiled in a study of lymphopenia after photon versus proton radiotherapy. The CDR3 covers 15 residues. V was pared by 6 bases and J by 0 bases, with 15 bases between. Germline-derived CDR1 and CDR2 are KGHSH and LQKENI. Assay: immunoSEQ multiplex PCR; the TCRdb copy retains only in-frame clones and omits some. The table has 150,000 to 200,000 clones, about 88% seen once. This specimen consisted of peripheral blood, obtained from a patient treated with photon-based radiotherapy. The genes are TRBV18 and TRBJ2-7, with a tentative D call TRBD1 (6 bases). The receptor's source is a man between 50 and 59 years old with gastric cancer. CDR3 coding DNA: TGTGCCAGCTCGCCGCGCGCAGGGGCCTCCTACGAGCAGTACTTC. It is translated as CASSPRAGASYEQYF.